The 10 T cell receptor beta chains below come from one sample, sequenced in a study of blood T cell repertoires in COVID-19. Profiling relied on immunoSEQ multiplex PCR, and the TCRdb table lists in-frame clones only, not all of them. Here the sample spans just under 85,000 clones, around 83% being singletons. Source material: peripheral blood. The receptors derive from a woman aged 55 to 70 with acute or convalescent COVID-19.

The chain recombines TRBV5-1 with TRBJ2-1; 8 bases map to TRBD2. J lost 0 bases, V lost 5 bases, and 13 bases had no gene match. The length of the CDR3 is 18 residues. The germline CDR1 and CDR2 sequences are SGHRS and YFSETQ. The CDR3 region is CASRTGAGVGHSYNEQFF. CDR3 bases: TGCGCCAGCAGAACGGGAGCGGGAGTGGGACACTCCTACAATGAGCAGTTCTTC.

The CDR3 DNA reads as TGTGCCAGCAGCTTTAATCTAGCGGCCGATGAGCAGTTCTTC. This encodes CASSFNLAADEQFF. V usage is TRBV7-8 and J usage is TRBJ2-1; 7 bases are shared with TRBD2. The germline gives CDR1 SGHVS, CDR2 FQNEAQ. The CDR3 covers 14 residues. With 3 bases clipped from V and 8 bases from J, the junction kept 7 bases outside the gene matches.

The CDR3 DNA sequence: TGTGCCAGCAGCCGCGACAGGGGCGTAGCTAACTATGGCTACACCTTC. Translated: CASSRDRGVANYGYTF. The chain employs TRBV14 and TRBJ1-2; 8 positions match TRBD1. The CDR3 is 16 amino acids. Germline CDR1 is SGHDN and CDR2 is FVKESK. Trimming cost V 4 bases and J 0 bases; bases outside gene matches: 7.

This chain joins TRBV7-8 and TRBJ1-1; tentatively, D is TRBD1 (5 bases). The CDR3 loop spans 16 amino acids. The germline gives CDR1 SGHVS, CDR2 FQNEAQ. With 4 bases removed from V and 5 bases from J, the gap between germline ends came to 20 bases. The CDR3 region is CASSSYRWGVGTEAFF. The DNA of the CDR3 is TGTGCCAGCAGCTCCTACCGGTGGGGGGTAGGGACTGAAGCTTTCTTT.

In DNA form, the CDR3 reads TGTGCCAGCAGCTGGGACAGATCAGAAGAGACCCAGTACTTC. This translates into CASSWDRSEETQYF. The rearrangement joins TRBV2 to TRBJ2-5; 7 bases match TRBD1. V trimming: 6 bases; J trimming: 3 bases; junction bases outside the gene matches: 7. CDR1 is SNHLY and CDR2 is FYNNEI in the germline V gene. The CDR3 is 14 residues long.

The chain links TRBV10-3 to TRBJ2-1, with 9 positions matching TRBD2. The V gene's germline CDR1 is ENHRY and CDR2 SYGVKD. CDR3 size: 16 residues. V lost 5 bases and J lost 5; bases outside the gene matches: 10. The CDR3, as DNA: TGTGCCATCAGTAGTACCGGGACTAGCAGTCACAATGAGCAGTTCTTC. It codes for CAISSTGTSSHNEQFF.

The rearrangement uses TRBV5-1 and TRBJ2-3, with a weak D call TRBD1 (5 bases). V lost 4 bases and J lost 0, with 9 bases in between. Germline CDR1 and CDR2: SGHRS and YFSETQ. The CDR3 has 14 residues. CDR3 DNA: TGCGCCAGCAGCCCTGGGGCCAGCACAGATACGCAGTATTTT. Residues: CASSPGASTDTQYF.

The chain uses TRBV9 and TRBJ1-5; D gene ambiguous. The length of the CDR3 is 12 residues. The germline V gene encodes CDR1 SGDLS and CDR2 YYNGEE. Between the trimmed V and J ends, which lost 4 bases and 2 bases, there was a span of 4 bases. CDR3 loop: CASSPGNQPQHF. The CDR3 nucleotides are TGTGCCAGCAGCCCAGGCAATCAGCCCCAGCATTTT.

The V call is TRBV30, the J call TRBJ1-1; D gene uncertain. CDR3 size: 13 residues. Germline V gives CDR1 GTSNPN, CDR2 SVGIG (reference sequence). The V end lost 1 base, the J end lost 1 base, and 7 bases lay between the germline ends. The CDR3 here is CAWSAGWNTEAFF. CDR3 coding DNA: TGTGCCTGGAGTGCAGGTTGGAACACTGAAGCTTTCTTT.

The chain combines TRBV11-2 with TRBJ1-2, with a possible D match to TRBD1 (6 bases). CDR3 size: 15 residues. Germline V CDR1 and CDR2: SGHAT, FQNNGV. Trimming removed 5 bases at V and 4 bases at J, with 17 bases between. CDR3 sequence: CASSPDRQGSYGYTF. As DNA, the CDR3 is TGTGCCAGCAGCCCCGACAGGCAGGGGTCCTATGGCTACACCTTC.